Shown below are 32 T cell receptor beta chains from a single sample sequenced in a study of blood T cell repertoires in COVID-19. Libraries were prepared by immunoSEQ multiplex PCR; TCRdb keeps only in-frame clonotypes and omits some of them. The sample records some 91,000 clones, approximately 90% being singletons. Sequenced: peripheral blood. All receptors derive from a man in his 60s with acute or convalescent COVID-19.

In its sample, this clone was seen a few times. Different DNA sequences within this sample yield the same CDR3. The gene calls are TRBV5-4 and TRBJ2-6; D is uncertain. V gave up 3 bases and J gave up 4 bases, with 5 bases separating them. Germline V gene data show CDR1 as SGHNT and CDR2 as YYREEE (reference sequence). The CDR3 is 13 residues long. CDR3 sequence reads: CASSSRGANVLTF. The CDR3 DNA is TGTGCCAGCAGCTCCCGGGGGGCCAACGTCCTGACTTTC. The whole variable domain, remainder taken from reference TRBV5-4 and TRBJ2-6, is ETGVTQSPTHLIKTRGQQVTLRCSSQSGHNTVSWYQQALGQGPQFIFQYYREEENGRGNFPPRFSGLQFPNYSSELNVNALELDDSALYLCASSSRGANVLTFGAGSRLTVL.

This sequence joins TRBV30 and TRBJ1-5; D might be TRBD1 (5 bases). Germline CDR1 GTSNPN, CDR2 SVGIG (reference sequence). CDR3 size: 13 residues. Between the trimmed V and J ends, which lost 4 bases and 4 bases, there was a span of 11 bases. The CDR3 sequence is CAWTQGGNQPQHF. The CDR3 DNA reads as TGTGCCTGGACCCAGGGAGGGAATCAGCCCCAGCATTTT.

V is TRBV7-9 and J is TRBJ1-3; no clear D gene. Between the trimmed V and J ends, which lost 1 base and 1 base, there was a span of 5 bases. Per germline, CDR1 SEHNR and CDR2 FQNEAQ (reference sequence). There are 14 residues in the CDR3. The CDR3 region is CASSLGVSGNTIYF. The CDR3 region has the DNA TGTGCCAGCAGCTTAGGAGTTTCTGGAAACACCATATATTTT.

V and J are TRBV5-1 and TRBJ2-1; TRBD1 matches at 9 bases. Germline CDR1 and CDR2: SGHRS and YFSETQ. The V gene end was trimmed by 3 bases and the J gene end by 5 bases; junction bases not matched to a gene: 12. The CDR3 length is 17 residues. The CDR3 is CASSSGTGPLGHNEQFF. In DNA, the CDR3 is TGCGCCAGCAGCTCCGGGACAGGGCCCTTGGGACACAATGAGCAGTTCTTC.

The chain combines TRBV6-5 with TRBJ1-1; a weak D match, TRBD1 (6 bases). Germline CDR1 and CDR2: MNHEY and SVGAGI. This CDR3 is built from 14 residues. V was trimmed by 6 bases and J by 0 bases, leaving 11 bases between them. CDR3 in DNA: TGTGCCAGCAGATGGACAGACATGAACACTGAAGCTTTCTTT. It translates to CASRWTDMNTEAFF.

The chain joins TRBV5-1 to TRBJ1-1; D is uncertain. The CDR3 is 15 residues long. The germline CDR1 and CDR2 sequences are SGHRS and YFSETQ. Trimming shortened V by 4 bases and J by 3 bases, and 16 bases separated the two germline ends. As DNA, the CDR3 is TGCGCCAGCAGCCCGACTGCACGGAGGGACACTGAAGCTTTCTTT. This gives the protein CASSPTARRDTEAFF.

This clone was seen a handful of times. The rearrangement joins TRBV5-1 to TRBJ1-4; a possible D gene is TRBD1 (5 bases). The CDR3 runs to 14 residues. Germline V lookup: CDR1 SGHRS, CDR2 YFSETQ. Trimming shortened V by 4 bases and J by 8 bases, and 15 bases separated the two germline ends. CDR3 bases: TGCGCCAGCAGCGTGCGGGGGGGAGGCGAAAAACTGTTTTTT. It specifies CASSVRGGGEKLFF.

As concerns this clone: In the same sample, other DNA sequences code for this CDR3. The chain is built from TRBV7-9 and TRBJ1-1; D call uncertain. Germline CDR1 is SEHNR and CDR2 is FQNEAQ (reference sequence). V was clipped by 0 bases and J by 1 base, with 9 bases between them. The CDR3 contains 15 residues. The CDR3 loop reads CASSLALPGNTEAFF. As DNA, the CDR3 is TGTGCCAGCAGCTTAGCGCTTCCAGGGAACACTGAAGCTTTCTTT. The variable domain in full, completed from reference TRBV7-9 and TRBJ1-1, reads DTGVSQNPRHKITKRGQNVTFRCDPISEHNRLYWYRQTLGQGPEFLTYFQNEAQLEKSRLLSDRFSAERPKGSFSTLEIQRTEQGDSAMYLCASSLALPGNTEAFFGQGTRLTVV.

The V and J genes are TRBV28 and TRBJ1-1; TRBD1 matches 7 bases. Germline V gene lookup returns CDR1 MDHEN and CDR2 SYDVKM. The CDR3 is 14 residues long. The ends lost 5 bases at V and 7 bases at J; junction bases unmatched: 10. DNA of the CDR3: TGTGCCAGCAGTACTCACAGGGGTACTGGTGAAGCTTTCTTT. It codes for CASSTHRGTGEAFF.

The gene calls are TRBV14 and TRBJ1-1; D is uncertain. This CDR3 contains 14 residues. From germline, CDR1 is SGHDN and CDR2 FVKESK. V lost 0 bases to trimming and J lost 9 bases, with 14 bases between them. CDR3 region: CASSQDLGGSKAFF. The CDR3 bases are TGTGCCAGCAGCCAAGACCTCGGCGGCAGCAAAGCTTTCTTT.

This clone has just a few counts. The gene calls are TRBV6-6 and TRBJ2-7; 8 bases match TRBD2. The CDR3 spans 14 residues. With V trimmed by 0 bases and J by 6 bases, 4 bases remained unmatched. From germline, CDR1 is MNHNY and CDR2 SVGAGI (reference sequence). CDR3 amino acids: CASSYSKLAAEQYF. Written as DNA, the CDR3 is TGTGCCAGCAGTTACTCGAAACTAGCGGCCGAGCAGTACTTC.

This clone was detected only once. The genes are TRBV7-2 and TRBJ1-2; 10 nucleotides align to TRBD1. Germline CDR1 is SGHTA and CDR2 is FQGNSA. Trimming at V came to 0 bases and at J to 4 bases, leaving 2 bases not matched to a gene. The CDR3 extends over 15 amino acids. The CDR3 region has the DNA TGTGCCAGCAGCTTAGCGGGACAGGGGCTCTATGGCTACACCTTC. This sequence encodes CASSLAGQGLYGYTF.

Remarks on this clone: The sample has other DNA sequences that encode this CDR3 too. The rearrangement joins TRBV5-1 to TRBJ1-1, with D uncertain. This CDR3 comprises 12 residues. From germline, CDR1 is SGHRS and CDR2 YFSETQ. V dropped 3 bases and J dropped 5 bases, with 8 bases sitting between them. The CDR3 DNA reads TGCGCCAGCAGCTCCAGCGTTACTGAAGCTTTCTTT. Translating it yields CASSSSVTEAFF.

This chain joins TRBV9 and TRBJ1-2, with D hard to call. Trimming took off 3 bases at V and 7 bases at J, with 13 bases between the two ends. The CDR3 contains 13 residues. Germline CDR1 reads SGDLS; CDR2 reads YYNGEE. The CDR3, as DNA: TGTGCCAGCAGCGATGCAGGTCTGGTTGGCTACACCTTC. This gives the protein CASSDAGLVGYTF.

The chain recombines TRBV7-6 with TRBJ2-1; 8 positions match TRBD2. The CDR3 consists of 16 residues. The germline V gene has CDR1 SGHVS and CDR2 FNYEAQ. The V segment lost 1 base and the J segment 5 bases; nucleotides outside the gene matches: 7. The CDR3 DNA sequence: TGTGCCAGCAGCTTAGTCCCCGGGACTAGGAACAATGAGCAGTTCTTC. It specifies CASSLVPGTRNNEQFF.

CDR3: CASSQDTSGRTYEQYF. Written as DNA, the CDR3 is TGTGCCAGCAGCCAAGATACTAGCGGGAGAACCTACGAGCAGTACTTC. The chain recombines TRBV4-2 with TRBJ2-7; 11 positions match TRBD2. CDR1 is LGHNA, CDR2 YNFKEQ, per germline. Trimming removed 0 bases from V and 2 bases from J; junction bases left unmatched: 3. There are 16 residues in the CDR3.

The chain recombines TRBV7-9 with TRBJ2-1; 10 bases agree with TRBD1. With 4 bases clipped from V and 5 bases from J, the junction kept 17 bases outside the gene matches. There are 19 residues in the CDR3. CDR1 is SEHNR and CDR2 is FQNEAQ in the germline V gene (reference sequence). CDR3 in amino acids: CASSSAIVTGTGANNEQFF. The CDR3 bases are TGTGCCAGCAGCTCCGCAATAGTAACCGGGACAGGGGCAAACAATGAGCAGTTCTTC.

V is TRBV10-2 and J is TRBJ1-1, with 11 bases that match TRBD1. The CDR3 consists of 16 residues. The germline CDR1 and CDR2 sequences are WSHSY and SAAADI. With 5 bases clipped from V and 1 base from J, the junction kept 6 bases outside the gene matches. CDR3 amino acids: CASSTGQGAANTEAFF. CDR3 nucleotides: TGCGCCAGCAGTACCGGACAGGGGGCAGCGAACACTGAAGCTTTCTTT.

This chain connects TRBV3-1 (or the pseudogene TRBV3-2) to TRBJ1-2; 7 bases map to TRBD1. Germline V lookup: CDR1 LGHDT, CDR2 YNNKEL (reference sequence). CDR3 length: 15 amino acids. After removal of 4 bases from V and 6 bases from J, the junction contained 11 bases not matched to a gene. CDR3: CASSLIDPGQNGYTF. The CDR3 DNA follows: TGTGCCAGCAGCCTTATCGATCCGGGACAGAATGGCTACACCTTC.

The gene calls are TRBV28 and TRBJ1-2; D gene uncertain. The V end was cut by 4 bases, the J end by 7 bases, with 10 bases between. Germline CDR1 is MDHEN and CDR2 is SYDVKM. This CDR3 is built from 12 residues. In DNA, the CDR3 is TGTGCCAGCAGTTCTCCCTTTAGTGGCTACACCTTC. Its translation: CASSSPFSGYTF.

The rearrangement links TRBV3-1 (or the pseudogene TRBV3-2) to TRBJ2-5, with D tentatively TRBD2 (6 bases). The CDR3 extends over 15 amino acids. V dropped 0 bases and J dropped 2 bases, with 10 bases sitting between them. The V gene's germline CDR1 is LGHDT and CDR2 YNNKEL (reference sequence). CDR3 in DNA: TGTGCCAGCAGCCAAGAGCGGGGCTGGCAAGAGACCCAGTACTTC. It is translated as CASSQERGWQETQYF.

This clone was counted a single time. The V gene is TRBV12-3 or TRBV12-4, the J gene TRBJ2-5; D perhaps matches TRBD1 (5 bases). V lost 7 bases and J 4 bases, leaving 10 bases between the germline ends. The length of the CDR3 is 12 residues. DNA for the CDR3: TGTGCCAGCACCTTTGGGGCAGAGACCCAGTACTTC. Translation: CASTFGAETQYF.

The chain joins TRBV10-2 to TRBJ1-2, with D perhaps TRBD1 (6 bases). The germline V and J ends were trimmed by 5 bases and 3 bases, with 10 bases remaining between them. Germline values: CDR1 WSHSY, CDR2 SAAADI. The CDR3 has 13 amino acids. The CDR3 protein is CASSLSGDYGYTF. Written as DNA, the CDR3 is TGCGCCAGCAGTTTGTCAGGGGACTATGGCTACACCTTC.

For the CDR3, the DNA is TGCAGTGCTAGAGGGCGGGTCGGGTTGTTTTTT. This codes for CSARGRVGLFF. V is TRBV20-1 and J is TRBJ1-4; D uncertain. V shed 1 base and J shed 15 bases, with 12 bases lying between them. The germline CDR1 and CDR2 sequences are DFQATT and SNEGSKA (reference sequence). The CDR3 totals 11 residues.

The chain uses TRBV7-9 and TRBJ1-1; D is possibly TRBD1 (6 bases). This CDR3 has 13 residues. Trimming took 1 base from V and 5 from J, leaving 8 bases between them. Germline V gene data show CDR1 as SEHNR and CDR2 as FQNEAQ (reference sequence). CDR3 region: CASSLGGQTEAFF. DNA for the CDR3: TGTGCCAGCAGCTTAGGAGGACAGACTGAAGCTTTCTTT.

This clone appeared once. V gene TRBV21-1 combines with J gene TRBJ2-7; the table's D gene call, TRBD2, was not cross checked with the DNA. TRBV21-1 is flagged as a pseudogene. The CDR3 extends over 15 amino acids. CDR3 sequence: CASSKRDCSSYEQYV. CDR3 nucleotide sequence: TGTGCCAGCAGCAAACGGGACTGCAGCTCCTACGAGCAGTACGTC.

This clone has a single count. CDR3 bases: TGTGCCACCAGGCGAGGAATAGCCCCTGAAGCTTTCTTT. It translates to CATRRGIAPEAFF. The chain links TRBV12-3 or TRBV12-4 to TRBJ1-1; D unresolved. Trimming stripped 10 bases from V and 6 bases from J, with 18 bases between. This CDR3 contains 13 residues.

The chain carries TRBV5-1 and TRBJ1-1; D unclear. CDR1 SGHRS and CDR2 YFSETQ come from the germline V gene. V gave up 4 bases and J gave up 7 bases, with 17 bases separating them. The CDR3 loop spans 14 amino acids. The CDR3 sequence: CASSDLGGGVEAFF. The CDR3 DNA sequence: TGCGCCAGCAGCGACCTAGGCGGCGGTGTTGAAGCTTTCTTT. Complete variable domain (other parts from reference TRBV5-1 and TRBJ1-1): KAGVTQTPRYLIKTRGQQVTLSCSPISGHRSVSWYQQTPGQGLQFLFEYFSETQRNKGNFPGRFSGRQFSNSRSEMNVSTLELGDSALYLCASSDLGGGVEAFFGQGTRLTVV.

The V call is TRBV5-1, the J call TRBJ2-5; the D gene is possibly TRBD1 (6 bases). Trimming took off 4 bases at V and 5 bases at J, with 12 bases between the two ends. The CDR3 contains 13 residues. CDR1 and CDR2 from the germline V gene are SGHRS and YFSETQ. CDR3 in amino acids: CASSGGSGETQYF. The CDR3 DNA reads as TGCGCCAGCAGCGGGGGCAGTGGGGAGACCCAGTACTTC.

The V call is TRBV6-5, the J call TRBJ1-5; D is unclear. Trimming took 4 bases from V and 2 from J, leaving 9 bases between them. Germline CDR1 MNHEY, CDR2 SVGAGI. The CDR3 is 14 amino acids. In DNA form, the CDR3 reads TGTGCCAGCAGTTCCGAGGTTGGCAATCAGCCCCAGCATTTT. The encoded protein is CASSSEVGNQPQHF.

V is TRBV14 and J is TRBJ2-5, with D perhaps TRBD2 (6 bases). The CDR3 sequence is 13 residues long. Germline CDR1 is SGHDN and CDR2 is FVKESK. V shed 4 bases and J shed 6 bases, with 12 bases lying between them. CDR3 nucleotides: TGTGCCAGCAGCCCCGGGACTTTGAAGACCCAGTACTTC. The encoded protein is CASSPGTLKTQYF.

This rearrangement joins TRBV10-3 to TRBJ2-5, with 8 nucleotides matching TRBD2. The V segment lost 0 bases and the J segment 5 bases; nucleotides outside the gene matches: 14. The CDR3 sequence is 18 residues long. CDR1 is ENHRY and CDR2 is SYGVKD in the germline V gene. The CDR3 DNA follows: TGTGCCATCAGTGAGTCGGGTCGAGGTAGCGGGGTTCAGGAGACCCAGTACTTC. Amino acids: CAISESGRGSGVQETQYF.